This entry lists 23 T cell receptor beta chains sequenced from one sample in a study of human T cells and chemical hapten exposure. TCRdb called the 5' RACE reads again in MiXCR, with one record for every CDR3 protein. The table records some 150,000 distinct CDR3 sequences, 4.1% of them present only once. Total RNA was extracted from unfractionated whole blood. These receptors came from a female donor in good health.

This clonotype was seen many times. The chain employs TRBV12-3 or TRBV12-4 and TRBJ2-7; D unresolved. V lost 5 bases to trimming and J lost 2 bases, with 7 bases between them. CDR3 size: 12 residues. The CDR3 sequence is CASSPGPYEQYF. The CDR3 DNA sequence: TGTGCCAGCAGTCCCGGCCCCTACGAGCAGTACTTC.

With respect to this clonotype: A read error may explain this, as a much larger clone is one base away. DNA of the CDR3: TGTGCCAGCAGCTCCGTGGACGGAAGTGAGCAGTTCTTC. Protein: CASSSVDGSEQFF. This chain joins TRBV5-4 and TRBJ2-1; D unclear. V gave up 3 bases and J gave up 9 bases, with 13 bases separating them. Germline CDR1 SGHNT, CDR2 YYREEE (reference sequence). This CDR3 is built from 13 residues. The full variable domain, with the rest looked up from reference TRBV5-4 and TRBJ2-1, is ETGVTQSPTHLIKTRGQQVTLRCSSQSGHNTVSWYQQALGQGPQFIFQYYREEENGRGNFPPRFSGLQFPNYSSELNVNALELDDSALYLCASSSVDGSEQFFGPGTRLTVL.

This rearrangement joins TRBV5-1 to TRBJ2-7, with a possible D match to TRBD2 (7 bases). This CDR3 is built from 15 residues. V lost 0 bases, J lost 1 base, and 11 bases lay in between. Germline V gene sequence: CDR1 SGHRS, CDR2 YFSETQ. This CDR3 is CASSLGGGKSYEQYF. CDR3 bases: TGCGCCAGCAGCTTGGGCGGGGGCAAGTCCTACGAGCAGTACTTC.

There are many counts of this clonotype. The chain recombines TRBV9 with TRBJ2-7, with TRBD1 matching over 9 bases. Germline-derived CDR1 and CDR2 are SGDLS and YYNGEE. The CDR3 is 18 residues long. Losses at the gene ends were 0 bases for V and 2 bases for J; bases not matched to a gene: 12. CDR3 sequence reads: CASSVDDRGTTITYEQYF. The CDR3 DNA reads TGTGCCAGCAGCGTAGATGACAGGGGGACCACAATAACCTACGAGCAGTACTTC.

This clonotype was found many times. V gene TRBV5-1 combines with J gene TRBJ2-3; D gene uncertain. The V end was cut by 0 bases, the J end by 4 bases, with 9 bases between. CDR3 length equals 14 residues. Germline lookup yields CDR1 SGHRS and CDR2 YFSETQ. The chain's CDR3 is CASSLGVPADTQYF. The CDR3 DNA is TGCGCCAGCAGCTTGGGGGTCCCCGCAGATACGCAGTATTTT.

In its sample, this clonotype was seen many times. The V gene is TRBV5-1, the J gene TRBJ2-1, with a possible D match to TRBD2 (5 bases). Germline V lookup: CDR1 SGHRS, CDR2 YFSETQ. The CDR3 runs 13 residues. Trimming left V 1 base short and J 8 bases short, with 10 bases between. CDR3 amino acids: CASSLPSTHEQFF. CDR3 bases: TGCGCCAGCAGCTTGCCTAGCACCCATGAGCAGTTCTTC.

This clonotype has only a few counts. The CDR3 nucleotides are TGTGCCAGCATAATGACGGGGTTCTTTGGAAACACCATATATTTT. Amino acid sequence: CASIMTGFFGNTIYF. The chain uses TRBV12-3 or TRBV12-4 and TRBJ1-3; D not resolved. The CDR3 spans 15 residues. V was shortened by 7 bases and J by 3 bases, with 16 bases between the two germline ends.

V and J are TRBV18 and TRBJ1-6, with a possible D match to TRBD1 (5 bases). Germline CDR1 reads KGHSH; CDR2 reads LQKENI. V was cut by 1 base and J by 9 bases, with 25 bases left in between. The CDR3 sequence is 19 residues long. The CDR3 sequence is CASSPRDLTGQFGSSPLHF. The CDR3 bases are TGTGCCAGCTCACCACGGGATCTAACAGGACAATTCGGGAGTTCACCCCTCCACTTT.

In its sample, this clonotype was seen a few times. The genes are TRBV29-1 and TRBJ2-7; 7 bases line up with TRBD2. V shed 3 bases, J shed 5 bases, and the junction held 25 bases outside the gene matches. The CDR3 is made up of 19 amino acids. Germline loops: CDR1 SQVTM, CDR2 ANQGSEA. DNA for the CDR3: TGCAGCGTTGAGGCGTATCCGGGACTATCCGGGCCAGCCCCTCACGAGCAGTACTTC. Translating gives CSVEAYPGLSGPAPHEQYF.

The V call is TRBV14, the J call TRBJ1-1; TRBD1 might be the D (5 bases). The ends were cut back, 4 bases at V and 3 bases at J, with 9 bases in the middle. The CDR3 loop spans 13 amino acids. CDR1 SGHDN and CDR2 FVKESK come from the germline V gene. The CDR3 region is CASSPLGDTEAFF. CDR3 sequence (DNA): TGTGCCAGCAGCCCCCTGGGGGACACTGAAGCTTTCTTT.

This clonotype was observed a few times. This chain connects TRBV9 to TRBJ1-1; no clear D gene. Deletions cut 0 bases from V and 1 base from J, with 7 bases between. The germline V gene encodes CDR1 SGDLS and CDR2 YYNGEE. The length of the CDR3 is 14 residues. The CDR3 is CASSVGGQNTEAFF. The CDR3 DNA sequence: TGTGCCAGCAGCGTAGGTGGTCAGAACACTGAAGCTTTCTTT.

This clonotype has a count of ten or more. This rearrangement joins TRBV12-3 or TRBV12-4 to TRBJ1-6, with D unresolved. CDR3 length equals 13 residues. Trimming shortened V by 6 bases and J by 6 bases, and 9 bases separated the two germline ends. CDR3 nucleotides: TGTGCCAGCAGCCCGACAAGTAATTCACCCCTCCACTTT. Its protein is CASSPTSNSPLHF.

This clonotype was seen more than once but under ten times. The chain combines TRBV5-1 with TRBJ1-1; TRBD1 is a possible D gene (6 bases). Germline V lookup: CDR1 SGHRS, CDR2 YFSETQ. Trimming removed 0 bases at V and 5 bases at J, with 11 bases between. The CDR3 is 14 amino acids. The CDR3 sequence is CASSLGLGATEAFF. The CDR3 coding sequence is TGCGCCAGCAGCTTGGGTTTGGGGGCTACTGAAGCTTTCTTT.

This clonotype was found many times. The chain has TRBV6-5 and TRBJ1-3, with D hard to call. V was trimmed by 10 bases and J by 0 bases, leaving 10 bases between them. The V gene's germline CDR1 is MNHEY and CDR2 SVGAGI. The CDR3 is 13 residues long. In DNA, the CDR3 is TGTGCCACCCAGTCCAGCTCTGGAAACACCATATATTTT. It is translated as CATQSSSGNTIYF.

This clonotype showed up many times. This CDR3 reads CSVELNRGRKDGYTF. DNA of the CDR3: TGCAGCGTTGAGTTGAACAGGGGGCGAAAAGATGGCTACACCTTC. The genes are TRBV29-1 and TRBJ1-2, with 9 nucleotides matching TRBD1. Germline values: CDR1 SQVTM, CDR2 ANQGSEA. V lost 3 bases to trimming and J lost 6 bases; unmatched junction nucleotides: 11. The CDR3 covers 15 residues.

This clonotype was recorded many times. This chain uses TRBV7-6 with TRBJ2-3, with 9 positions matching TRBD1. The CDR3 runs 16 residues. Germline V gives CDR1 SGHVS, CDR2 FNYEAQ. V shed 5 bases and J 3 bases; nucleotides not matched to a gene: 9. The chain's CDR3 is CASSRWGQGRTDTQYF. CDR3 in DNA: TGTGCCAGCAGCCGCTGGGGACAGGGTCGGACAGATACGCAGTATTTT.

This clonotype was picked up many times. This chain uses TRBV9 with TRBJ2-3; TRBD2 matches at 7 bases. Trimming removed 4 bases from V and 4 bases from J; junction bases left unmatched: 15. In germline, CDR1 is SGDLS, CDR2 YYNGEE. The CDR3 is 17 residues long. The CDR3 region is CASSFYGTGGGADTQYF. CDR3 DNA: TGTGCCAGCAGCTTCTACGGGACTGGGGGGGGTGCAGATACGCAGTATTTT.

This clonotype was counted ten times or more. The chain carries TRBV5-1 and TRBJ1-4; a weak D match, TRBD1 (6 bases). The CDR3 extends over 14 amino acids. The V and J ends lost 1 base and 5 bases respectively, with 9 bases between them. Germline CDR1 is SGHRS and CDR2 is YFSETQ. CDR3 sequence: CASSLMGANEKLFF. CDR3 nucleotides: TGCGCCAGCAGCTTGATGGGGGCGAATGAAAAACTGTTTTTT.

In this sample, this clonotype turned up many times. The chain employs TRBV6-5 and TRBJ1-2; the D gene is possibly TRBD1 (5 bases). Germline CDR1 and CDR2: MNHEY and SVGAGI. Trimming pared 5 bases from V and 2 bases from J, leaving 12 bases between. The CDR3 covers 14 residues. CDR3 DNA sequence: TGTGCCAGCAGTAGGAAACAGGCCAACTATGGCTACACCTTC. Amino acids: CASSRKQANYGYTF.

CDR3 bases: TGTGCCAGCAGCTACGGGACAGGGGGAGTAGCTTTCTTT. Translation: CASSYGTGGVAFF. The chain combines TRBV6-5 with TRBJ1-1, with 11 bases matching TRBD1. Losses at the gene ends were 6 bases for V and 10 bases for J; bases not matched to a gene: 7. There are 13 residues in the CDR3. Germline CDR1 reads MNHEY; CDR2 reads SVGAGI.

This clonotype was counted at least ten times. V is TRBV6-1 and J is TRBJ1-1; 7 bases line up with TRBD1. CDR3 length: 14 residues. Germline CDR1 and CDR2: MNHNS and SASEGT. V lost 8 bases, J lost 4 bases, and 10 bases stayed unmatched. The CDR3 DNA sequence: TGTGCCAGCCGAGAGGACAGGACGCGCACTGAAGCTTTCTTT. Amino acid sequence: CASREDRTRTEAFF.

This clonotype was found a few times. This chain links TRBV25-1 with TRBJ2-5, with D perhaps TRBD1 or TRBD2 (5 bases each). Germline loops: CDR1 MGHDK, CDR2 SYGVNS. The germline V and J ends were trimmed by 7 bases and 3 bases, with 9 bases remaining between them. This CDR3 is built from 12 residues. CDR3 sequence (DNA): TGTGCCAGCACGGGGCTAGAAGAGACCCAGTACTTC. Protein sequence: CASTGLEETQYF.

This clonotype was found many times. The genes are TRBV7-2 and TRBJ2-7; 9 nucleotides agree with TRBD2. The germline CDR1 and CDR2 sequences are SGHTA and FQGNSA. The CDR3 has 15 residues. The junction had 5 bases not matched to a gene; V was cut back by 2 bases and J by 3 bases. The CDR3 reads CASSLMPSGNYEQYF. The DNA for the CDR3 is TGTGCCAGCAGCTTAATGCCTAGCGGGAACTACGAGCAGTACTTC.